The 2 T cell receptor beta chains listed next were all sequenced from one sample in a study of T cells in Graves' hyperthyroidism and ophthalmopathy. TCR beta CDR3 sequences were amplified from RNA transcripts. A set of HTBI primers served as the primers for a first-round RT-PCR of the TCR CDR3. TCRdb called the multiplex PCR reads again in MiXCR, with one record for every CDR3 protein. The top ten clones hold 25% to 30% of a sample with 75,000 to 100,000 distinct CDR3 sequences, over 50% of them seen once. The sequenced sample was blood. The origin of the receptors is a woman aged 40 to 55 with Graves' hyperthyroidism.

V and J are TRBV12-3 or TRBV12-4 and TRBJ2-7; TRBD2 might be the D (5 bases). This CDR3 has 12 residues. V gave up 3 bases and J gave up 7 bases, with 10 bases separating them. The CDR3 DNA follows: TGTGCCAGCAGTTTTGGGGAGTGGGAGCAGTACTTC. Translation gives CASSFGEWEQYF.

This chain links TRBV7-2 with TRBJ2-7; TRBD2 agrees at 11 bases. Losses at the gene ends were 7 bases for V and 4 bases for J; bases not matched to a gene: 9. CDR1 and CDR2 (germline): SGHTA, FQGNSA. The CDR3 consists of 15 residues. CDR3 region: CASISRLAGKYEQYF. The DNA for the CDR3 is TGTGCCAGCATCTCCCGACTAGCGGGAAAATACGAGCAGTACTTC.